The 17 T cell receptor beta chains given below trace back to one sample, sequenced in a study of T cell responses to AZD1222 COVID-19 vaccine. Profiling relied on immunoSEQ multiplex PCR, and the TCRdb table lists in-frame clones only, not all of them. The sample holds fewer than 150,000 clones; 88% are singletons and the top ten take around 5%. The material was peripheral blood, obtained 28 days after the second AZD1222 dose. The receptor set was obtained from an adult who received the AZD1222 COVID-19 vaccine.

The J gene is TRBJ2-5, the V gene TRBV12-5, with 9 bases that match TRBD2. CDR1 is LGHNT and CDR2 is FRNRAP in the germline V gene. Losses at the gene ends were 4 bases for V and 4 bases for J; bases not matched to a gene: 7. The length of the CDR3 is 15 residues. The CDR3 loop is CASGSAGGGRETQYF. DNA for the CDR3: TGTGCTAGTGGTTCGGCGGGAGGGGGTAGAGAGACCCAGTACTTC.

The chain has TRBV10-2 and TRBJ2-3, with 7 positions matching TRBD1. Trimming at V came to 6 bases and at J to 3 bases, leaving 6 bases not matched to a gene. The CDR3 runs 14 residues. Looked up from germline, CDR1 is WSHSY and CDR2 is SAAADI. The CDR3 DNA is TGCGCCAGCAGATCCCACAGGGGTACAGATACGCAGTATTTT. Protein: CASRSHRGTDTQYF.

This clone was found a few times. The chain is built from TRBV29-1 and TRBJ1-2, with 11 bases lining up with TRBD1. Looked up from germline, CDR1 is SQVTM and CDR2 is ANQGSEA. With V trimmed by 7 bases and J by 5 bases, 12 bases remained unmatched. The CDR3 is made up of 15 amino acids. The chain's CDR3 is CSALTGTGGSYGYTF. As DNA, the CDR3 is TGCAGCGCCCTAACAGGGACAGGGGGGTCATATGGCTACACCTTC.

V gene TRBV5-4 combines with J gene TRBJ1-2; TRBD1 matches at 9 bases. Germline V gene lookup returns CDR1 SGHNT and CDR2 YYREEE (reference sequence). CDR3 length equals 14 residues. V lost 2 bases and J lost 7; bases outside the gene matches: 6. The CDR3 DNA sequence: TGTGCCAGCAGCTTAAACAGGGGGCCGGGTGGCTACACCTTC. Translating it yields CASSLNRGPGGYTF.

The CDR3 bases are TGTGCCAGCAGTTTGGAGGTGGGGGAGCTGTTTTTT. This codes for CASSLEVGELFF. The chain couples TRBV12-3 or TRBV12-4 to TRBJ2-2; a possible D gene is TRBD2 (5 bases). The CDR3 contains 12 residues. V lost 3 bases and J 8 bases, leaving 7 bases between the germline ends.

The chain employs TRBV30 and TRBJ1-5; 10 bases line up with TRBD1. The V and J ends lost 5 bases and 6 bases, in that order; junction bases with no gene match: 4. The germline V gene encodes CDR1 GTSNPN and CDR2 SVGIG (reference sequence). The CDR3 is 13 residues long. For the CDR3, the DNA is TGTGCCTGGCAGGGACAGGGGACTCAGCCCCAGCATTTT. Translating gives CAWQGQGTQPQHF. Combining the CDR3 with reference TRBV30 and TRBJ1-5 gives the whole variable domain SQTIHQWPATLVQPVGSPLSLECTVEGTSNPNLYWYRQAAGRGLQLLFYSVGIGQISSEVPQNLSASRPQDRQFILSSKKLLLSDSGFYLCAWQGQGTQPQHFGDGTRLSIL.

The chain has TRBV10-3 and TRBJ2-2, with 7 bases fitting TRBD1. The CDR3 runs to 15 residues. After removal of 5 bases from V and 6 bases from J, the junction contained 9 bases not matched to a gene. CDR1 and CDR2 (germline): ENHRY, SYGVKD. The CDR3 nucleotides are TGTGCCATCAGTACCGGACAGGTATCGCCCGGGGAGCTGTTTTTT. Translation: CAISTGQVSPGELFF.

V gene TRBV4-2 combines with J gene TRBJ1-2; TRBD1 matches at 7 bases. The CDR3 extends over 15 amino acids. CDR1 is LGHNA and CDR2 is YNFKEQ in the germline V gene. J gave up 8 bases and V 0 bases, and 9 bases lay outside the gene matches. DNA of the CDR3: TGTGCCAGCAGCCAAGATGGGGGACAGCTACGGGGCTACACCTTC. The encoded protein is CASSQDGGQLRGYTF.

This clone showed up just once. The chain couples TRBV19 to TRBJ1-2, with D hard to call. Per the germline V gene, CDR1 is LNHDA and CDR2 is SQIVND (reference sequence). This CDR3 is built from 13 residues. Trimming removed 3 bases at V and 2 bases at J, with 7 bases between. CDR3 bases: TGTGCCAGTAGTATCCCCGGAAACTATGGCTACACCTTC. It specifies CASSIPGNYGYTF.

There are a few counts of this clone. V usage is TRBV4-3 and J usage is TRBJ1-1; no clear D. V was cut by 3 bases and J by 1 base, with 12 bases left in between. The CDR3 sequence is 15 residues long. CDR1 and CDR2 (germline): LGHNA, YSLEER. The CDR3 DNA reads as TGCGCCAGCAGCCAGGCCGGAGGCGCGAACACTGAAGCTTTCTTT. Translated, it gives CASSQAGGANTEAFF.

This clone was picked up a small number of times. The CDR3 DNA reads as TGTGCCAGCAGTTACTCACCGGGGACTGCCGAGCAGTACTTC. Amino acids: CASSYSPGTAEQYF. The chain is built from TRBV27 and TRBJ2-7; D may be TRBD2 (6 bases). Trimming removed 4 bases from V and 6 bases from J, with 16 bases in between. Germline V lookup: CDR1 MNHEY, CDR2 SMNVEV (reference sequence). The CDR3 spans 14 residues.

In this sample, this clone turned up a few times. The chain combines TRBV6-5 with TRBJ2-1, with TRBD2 identical over 9 bases. After removal of 1 base from V and 4 bases from J, the junction contained 5 bases not matched to a gene. The germline V gene has CDR1 MNHEY and CDR2 SVGAGI. The CDR3 totals 16 residues. DNA for the CDR3: TGTGCCAGCAGTTACTACCTAGCGGGGCCTTACAATGAGCAGTTCTTC. Amino acids: CASSYYLAGPYNEQFF.

The chain employs TRBV30 and TRBJ1-1, with D unresolved. Looked up from germline, CDR1 is GTSNPN and CDR2 is SVGIG (reference sequence). This CDR3 has 14 amino acids. V shed 4 bases and J shed 7 bases, with 19 bases lying between them. CDR3 in amino acids: CAWNSWATEGEAFF. CDR3 sequence (DNA): TGTGCCTGGAACTCGTGGGCTACGGAGGGTGAAGCTTTCTTT. Full variable domain (missing parts from reference TRBV30 and TRBJ1-1): SQTIHQWPATLVQPVGSPLSLECTVEGTSNPNLYWYRQAAGRGLQLLFYSVGIGQISSEVPQNLSASRPQDRQFILSSKKLLLSDSGFYLCAWNSWATEGEAFFGQGTRLTVV.

V is TRBV2 and J is TRBJ2-1, with a tentative D call TRBD2 (5 bases). The CDR3 is 15 amino acids. Germline V gene sequence: CDR1 SNHLY, CDR2 FYNNEI. V lost 6 bases and J lost 8, with 20 bases in between. CDR3 DNA: TGTGCCAGCAGCTCCGCCTCTACTAGTAGCGATGAGCAGTTCTTC. It is translated as CASSSASTSSDEQFF.

In this sample, this clone turned up once. The J gene is TRBJ2-7, the V gene TRBV9, with 8 bases fitting TRBD1. Germline CDR1 SGDLS, CDR2 YYNGEE. The CDR3 has 14 residues. J lost 0 bases, V lost 4 bases, and 3 bases had no gene match. CDR3 protein: CASSTGQGSYEQYF. In DNA, the CDR3 is TGTGCCAGCAGCACCGGACAGGGCTCCTACGAGCAGTACTTC.

The chain employs TRBV28 and TRBJ1-5, with TRBD1 identical over 7 bases. The CDR3 runs to 15 residues. CDR1 is MDHEN, CDR2 SYDVKM, per germline. J gave up 3 bases and V 6 bases, and 8 bases lay outside the gene matches. CDR3 coding DNA: TGTGCCAGCAGCCTCGACAGGGTGGACAATCAGCCCCAGCATTTT. It codes for CASSLDRVDNQPQHF.

The V call is TRBV19, the J call TRBJ1-5; tentatively, D is TRBD1 (5 bases). This CDR3 comprises 12 residues. Trimming removed 6 bases from V and 5 bases from J, with 8 bases in between. Germline CDR1 LNHDA, CDR2 SQIVND (reference sequence). The CDR3 DNA reads as TGTGCCAGTAGAACGGGGGATCAGCCCCAGCATTTT. Translating gives CASRTGDQPQHF.